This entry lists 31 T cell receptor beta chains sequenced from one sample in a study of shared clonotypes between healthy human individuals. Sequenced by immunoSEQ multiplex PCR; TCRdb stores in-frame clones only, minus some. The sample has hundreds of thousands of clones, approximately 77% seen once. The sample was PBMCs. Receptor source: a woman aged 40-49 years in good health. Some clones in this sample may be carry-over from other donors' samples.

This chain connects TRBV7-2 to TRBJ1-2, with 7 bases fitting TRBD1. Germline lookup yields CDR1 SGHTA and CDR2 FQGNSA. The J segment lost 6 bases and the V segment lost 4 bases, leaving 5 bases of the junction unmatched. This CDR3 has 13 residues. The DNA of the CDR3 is TGTGCCAGCAGCTCGGGACAGCTCAATGGCTACACCTTC. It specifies CASSSGQLNGYTF.

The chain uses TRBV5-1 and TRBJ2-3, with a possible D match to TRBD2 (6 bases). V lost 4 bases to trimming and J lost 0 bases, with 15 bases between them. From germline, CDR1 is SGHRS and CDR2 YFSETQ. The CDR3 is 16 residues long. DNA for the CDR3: TGCGCCAGCAGCACCTCTAGCGACACTAGCACAGATACGCAGTATTTT. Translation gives CASSTSSDTSTDTQYF.

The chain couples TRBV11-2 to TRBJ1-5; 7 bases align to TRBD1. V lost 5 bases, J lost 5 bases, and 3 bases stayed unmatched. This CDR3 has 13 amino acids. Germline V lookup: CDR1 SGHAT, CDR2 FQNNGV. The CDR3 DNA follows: TGTGCCAGCAGCCTGACAGGGTATCAGCCCCAGCATTTT. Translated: CASSLTGYQPQHF.

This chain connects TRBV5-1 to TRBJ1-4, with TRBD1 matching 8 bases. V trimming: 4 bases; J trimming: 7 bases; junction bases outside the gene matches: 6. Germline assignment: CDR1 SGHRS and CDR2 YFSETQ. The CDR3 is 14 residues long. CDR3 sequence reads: CASSPQGASEKLFF. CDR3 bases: TGCGCCAGCAGCCCCCAGGGGGCCAGTGAAAAACTGTTTTTT. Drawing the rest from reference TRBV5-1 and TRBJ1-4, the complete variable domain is KAGVTQTPRYLIKTRGQQVTLSCSPISGHRSVSWYQQTPGQGLQFLFEYFSETQRNKGNFPGRFSGRQFSNSRSEMNVSTLELGDSALYLCASSPQGASEKLFFGSGTQLSVL.

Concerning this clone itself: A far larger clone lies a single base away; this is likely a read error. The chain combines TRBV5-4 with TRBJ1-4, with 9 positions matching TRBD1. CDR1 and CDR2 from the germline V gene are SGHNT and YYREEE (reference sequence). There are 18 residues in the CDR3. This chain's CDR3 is CASSAGTGHFATNEKLSF. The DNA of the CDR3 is TGTGCCAGCAGCGCAGGGACAGGGCATTTTGCAACTAATGAAAAACTGTCTTTT.

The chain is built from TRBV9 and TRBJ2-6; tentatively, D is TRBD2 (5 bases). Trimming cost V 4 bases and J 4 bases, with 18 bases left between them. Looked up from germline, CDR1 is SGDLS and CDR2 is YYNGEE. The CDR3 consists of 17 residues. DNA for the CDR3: TGTGCCAGCAGCCCCTCGGCCGGCGGGTCCGGGGCCAACGTCCTGACTTTC. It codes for CASSPSAGGSGANVLTF.

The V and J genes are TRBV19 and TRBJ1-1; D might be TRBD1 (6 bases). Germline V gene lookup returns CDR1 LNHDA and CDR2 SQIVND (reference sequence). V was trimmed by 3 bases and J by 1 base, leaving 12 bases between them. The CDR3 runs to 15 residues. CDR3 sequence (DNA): TGTGCCAGTAGTATTTTGGACAGCTCGAACACTGAAGCTTTCTTT. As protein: CASSILDSSNTEAFF.

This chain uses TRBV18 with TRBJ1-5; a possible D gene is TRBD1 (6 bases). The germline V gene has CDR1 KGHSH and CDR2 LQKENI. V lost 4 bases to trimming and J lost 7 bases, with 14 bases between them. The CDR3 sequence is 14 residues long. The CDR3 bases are TGTGCCAGCTCACTAAACAGGGAGGAGCAGCCCCAGCATTTT. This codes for CASSLNREEQPQHF.

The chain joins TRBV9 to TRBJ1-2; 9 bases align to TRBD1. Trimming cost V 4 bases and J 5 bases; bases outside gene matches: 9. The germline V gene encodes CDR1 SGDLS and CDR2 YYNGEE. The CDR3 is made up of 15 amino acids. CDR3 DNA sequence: TGTGCCAGCAGCACAAGCCTCGGGACAGGGTATGGCTACACCTTC. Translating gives CASSTSLGTGYGYTF.

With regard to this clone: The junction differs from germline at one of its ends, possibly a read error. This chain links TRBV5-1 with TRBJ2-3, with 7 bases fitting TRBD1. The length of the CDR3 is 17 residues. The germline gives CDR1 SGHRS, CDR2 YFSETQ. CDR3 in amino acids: CASSLRWDSTSRDTQYF. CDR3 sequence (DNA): TGCGCCAGCAGCCTCCGATGGGACAGTACGAGCAGAGATACGCAGTATTTT.

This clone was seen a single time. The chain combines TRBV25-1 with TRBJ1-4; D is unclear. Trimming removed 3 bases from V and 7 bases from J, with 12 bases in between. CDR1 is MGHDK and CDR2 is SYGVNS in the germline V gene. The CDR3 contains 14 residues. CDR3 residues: CASSDVPVSEKLFF. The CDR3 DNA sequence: TGTGCCAGCAGTGACGTCCCGGTTTCTGAAAAACTGTTTTTT.

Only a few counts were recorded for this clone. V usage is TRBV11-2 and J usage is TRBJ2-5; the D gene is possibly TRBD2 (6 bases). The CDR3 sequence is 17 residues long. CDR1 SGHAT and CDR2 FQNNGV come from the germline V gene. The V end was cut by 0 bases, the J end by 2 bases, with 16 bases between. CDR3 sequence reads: CASSLDRRGAPQETQYF. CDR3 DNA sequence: TGTGCCAGCAGCTTAGATCGGCGGGGAGCGCCTCAAGAGACCCAGTACTTC. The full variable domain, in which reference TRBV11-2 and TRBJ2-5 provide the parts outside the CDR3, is EAGVAQSPRYKIIEKRQSVAFWCNPISGHATLYWYQQILGQGPKLLIQFQNNGVVDDSQLPKDRFSAERLKGVDSTLKIQPAKLEDSAVYLCASSLDRRGAPQETQYFGPGTRLLVL.

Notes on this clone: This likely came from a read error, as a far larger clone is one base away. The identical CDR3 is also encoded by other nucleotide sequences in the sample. Written as DNA, the CDR3 is TGCGCCTGGAGGCCCTGGCGGGAGGGCCGCGAGCAGTACTTC. It translates to CAWRPWREGREQYF. V and J are TRBV30 and TRBJ2-7; 9 positions match TRBD2. Germline CDR1 GTSNPN, CDR2 SVGIG (reference sequence). CDR3 length: 14 residues.

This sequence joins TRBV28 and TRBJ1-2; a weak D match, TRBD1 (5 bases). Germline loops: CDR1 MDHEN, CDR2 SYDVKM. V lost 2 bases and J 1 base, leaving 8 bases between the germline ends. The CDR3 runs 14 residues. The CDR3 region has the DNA TGTGCCAGCAGTTTAGAGGGGCGTAACTATGGCTACACCTTC. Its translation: CASSLEGRNYGYTF.

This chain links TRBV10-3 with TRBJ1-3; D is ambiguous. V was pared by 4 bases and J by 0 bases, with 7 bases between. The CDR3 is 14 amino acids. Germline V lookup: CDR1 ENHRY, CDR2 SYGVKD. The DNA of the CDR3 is TGTGCCATCAGTGGCCAGAGCTCTGGAAACACCATATATTTT. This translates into CAISGQSSGNTIYF.

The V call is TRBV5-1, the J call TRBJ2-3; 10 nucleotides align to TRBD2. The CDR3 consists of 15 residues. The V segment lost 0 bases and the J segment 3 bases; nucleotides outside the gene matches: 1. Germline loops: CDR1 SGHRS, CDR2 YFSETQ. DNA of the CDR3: TGCGCCAGCAGCTTGGGAGCGGGAGGGACAGATACGCAGTATTTT. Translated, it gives CASSLGAGGTDTQYF.

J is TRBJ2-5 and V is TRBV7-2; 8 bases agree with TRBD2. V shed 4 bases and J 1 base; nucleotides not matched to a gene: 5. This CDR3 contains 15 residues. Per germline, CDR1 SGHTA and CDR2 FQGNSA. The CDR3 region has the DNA TGTGCCAGCAGCTGGACTAGCAGCCCCCAAGAGACCCAGTACTTC. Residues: CASSWTSSPQETQYF. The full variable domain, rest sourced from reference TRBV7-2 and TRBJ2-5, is GAGVSQSPSNKVTEKGKDVELRCDPISGHTALYWYRQSLGQGLEFLIYFQGNSAPDKSGLPSDRFSAERTGGSVSTLTIQRTQQEDSAVYLCASSWTSSPQETQYFGPGTRLLVL.

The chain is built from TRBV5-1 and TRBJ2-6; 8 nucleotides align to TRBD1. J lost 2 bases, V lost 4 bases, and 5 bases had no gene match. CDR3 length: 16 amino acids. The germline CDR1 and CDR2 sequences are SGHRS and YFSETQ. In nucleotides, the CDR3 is TGCGCCAGCAGCCCACGGACAGGGACTGGGGCCAACGTCCTGACTTTC. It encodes CASSPRTGTGANVLTF.

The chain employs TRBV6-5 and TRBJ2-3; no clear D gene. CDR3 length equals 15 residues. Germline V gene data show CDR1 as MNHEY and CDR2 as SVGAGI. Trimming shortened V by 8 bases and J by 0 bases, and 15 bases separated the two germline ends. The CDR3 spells CASSKSGTSTDTQYF. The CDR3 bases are TGTGCCAGCTCAAAGTCGGGCACGAGCACAGATACGCAGTATTTT.

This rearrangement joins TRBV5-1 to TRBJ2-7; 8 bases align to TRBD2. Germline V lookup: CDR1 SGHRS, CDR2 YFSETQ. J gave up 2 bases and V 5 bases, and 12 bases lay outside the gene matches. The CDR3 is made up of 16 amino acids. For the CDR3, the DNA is TGCGCCAGCAGGGATTCGGCGGGAGGCCCCCCCTACGAGCAGTACTTC. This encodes CASRDSAGGPPYEQYF.

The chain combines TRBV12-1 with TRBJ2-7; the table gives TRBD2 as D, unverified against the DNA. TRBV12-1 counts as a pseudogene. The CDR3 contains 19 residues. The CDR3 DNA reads TGTGCCAGCAGCCCGATCGGGGTAAAAGTATCCCTTTTACCCTACGAGCAGTACTTC. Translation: CASSPIGVKVSLLPYEQYF.

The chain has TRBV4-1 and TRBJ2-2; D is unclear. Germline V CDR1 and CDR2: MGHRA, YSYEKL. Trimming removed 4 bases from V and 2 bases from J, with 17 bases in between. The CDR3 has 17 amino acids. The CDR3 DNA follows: TGCGCCAGCAGCCCGGGCACCGTACAACGAAACACCGGGGAGCTGTTTTTT. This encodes CASSPGTVQRNTGELFF.

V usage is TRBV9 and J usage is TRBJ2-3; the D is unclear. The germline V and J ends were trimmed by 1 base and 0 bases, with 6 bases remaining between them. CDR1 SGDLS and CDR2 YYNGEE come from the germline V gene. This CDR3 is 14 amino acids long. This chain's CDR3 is CASSVTSSTDTQYF. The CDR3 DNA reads TGTGCCAGCAGCGTAACCAGCAGCACAGATACGCAGTATTTT.

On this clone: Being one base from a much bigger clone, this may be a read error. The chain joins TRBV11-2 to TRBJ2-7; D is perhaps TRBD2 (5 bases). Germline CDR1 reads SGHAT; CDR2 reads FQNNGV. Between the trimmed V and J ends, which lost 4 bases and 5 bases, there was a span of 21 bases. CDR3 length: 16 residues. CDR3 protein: CASSSLIARTRHEQYF. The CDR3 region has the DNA TGTGCCAGCAGCTCCTTGATAGCCCGAACTAGGCACGAGCAGTACTTC.

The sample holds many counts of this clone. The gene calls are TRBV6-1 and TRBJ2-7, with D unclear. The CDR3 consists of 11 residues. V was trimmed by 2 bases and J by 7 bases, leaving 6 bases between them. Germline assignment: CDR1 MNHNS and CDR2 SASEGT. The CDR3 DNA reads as TGTGCCAGCAGTGAATGGGGAGAGCAGTACTTC. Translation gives CASSEWGEQYF.

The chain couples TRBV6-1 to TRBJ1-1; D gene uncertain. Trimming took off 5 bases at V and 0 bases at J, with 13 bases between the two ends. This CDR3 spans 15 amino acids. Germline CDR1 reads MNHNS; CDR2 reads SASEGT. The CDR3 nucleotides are TGTGCCAGCAGTCCCGGGTGGGCCATGAACACTGAAGCTTTCTTT. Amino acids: CASSPGWAMNTEAFF.

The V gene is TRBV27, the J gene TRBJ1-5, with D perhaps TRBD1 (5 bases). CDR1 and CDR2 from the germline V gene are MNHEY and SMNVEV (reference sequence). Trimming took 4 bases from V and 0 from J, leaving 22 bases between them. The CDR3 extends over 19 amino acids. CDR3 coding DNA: TGTGCCAGCAGTTATCGACACACCAAGGGGTGTTATAGCAATCAGCCCCAGCATTTT. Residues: CASSYRHTKGCYSNQPQHF.

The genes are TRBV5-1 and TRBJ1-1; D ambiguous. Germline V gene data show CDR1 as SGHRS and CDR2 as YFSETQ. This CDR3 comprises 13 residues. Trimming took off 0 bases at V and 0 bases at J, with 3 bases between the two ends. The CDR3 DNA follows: TGCGCCAGCAGCTTGGGGGTGAACACTGAAGCTTTCTTT. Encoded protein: CASSLGVNTEAFF.

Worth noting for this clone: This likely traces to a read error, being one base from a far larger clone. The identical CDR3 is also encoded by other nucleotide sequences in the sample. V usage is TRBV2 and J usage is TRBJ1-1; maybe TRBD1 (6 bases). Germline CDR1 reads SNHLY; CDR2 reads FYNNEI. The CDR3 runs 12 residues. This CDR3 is CARTGLNTEAFF. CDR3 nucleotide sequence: TGTGCCAGGACAGGTTTGAACACTGAGGCTTTCTTT. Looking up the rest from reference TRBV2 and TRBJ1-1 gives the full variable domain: EPEVTQTPSHQVTQMGQEVILRCVPISNHLYFYWYRQILGQKVEFLVSFYNNEISEKSEIFDDQFSVERPDGSNFTLKIRSTKLEDSAMYFCARTGLNTEAFFGQGTRLTVV.

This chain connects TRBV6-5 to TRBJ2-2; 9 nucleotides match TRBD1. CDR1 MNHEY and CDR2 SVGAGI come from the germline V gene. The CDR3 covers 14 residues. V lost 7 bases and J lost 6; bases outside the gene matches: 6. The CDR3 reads CASKGDREAGELFF. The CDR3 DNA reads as TGTGCCAGCAAGGGGGACAGGGAGGCCGGGGAGCTGTTTTTT.

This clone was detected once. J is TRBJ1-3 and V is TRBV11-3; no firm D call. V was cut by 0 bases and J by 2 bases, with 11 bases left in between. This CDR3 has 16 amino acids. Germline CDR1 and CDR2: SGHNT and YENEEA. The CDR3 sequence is CASSLDARRTGNTIYF. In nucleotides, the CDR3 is TGTGCCAGCAGCTTAGATGCCCGACGGACTGGAAACACCATATATTTT.